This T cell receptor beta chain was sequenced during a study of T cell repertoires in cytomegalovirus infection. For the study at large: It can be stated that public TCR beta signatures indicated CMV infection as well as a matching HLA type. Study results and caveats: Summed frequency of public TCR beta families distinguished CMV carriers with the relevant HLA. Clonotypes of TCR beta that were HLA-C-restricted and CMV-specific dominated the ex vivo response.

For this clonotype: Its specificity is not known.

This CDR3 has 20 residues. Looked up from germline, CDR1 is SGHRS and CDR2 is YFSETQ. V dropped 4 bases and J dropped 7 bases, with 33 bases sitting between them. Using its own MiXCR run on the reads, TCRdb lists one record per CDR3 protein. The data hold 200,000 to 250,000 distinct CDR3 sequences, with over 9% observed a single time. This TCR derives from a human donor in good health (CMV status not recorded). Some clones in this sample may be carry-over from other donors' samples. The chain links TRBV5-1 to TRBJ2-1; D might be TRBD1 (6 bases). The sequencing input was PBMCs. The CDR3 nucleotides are TGCGCCAGCAGCCGTAAATTCTCATTTGACAGGACACAACGGACGAATGAGCAGTTCTTC. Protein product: CASSRKFSFDRTQRTNEQFF.